The rows below give T cell receptor beta chains drawn from one sample of a study of blood T cell repertoires in COVID-19. Sequenced by immunoSEQ multiplex PCR; TCRdb stores in-frame clones only, minus some. The data hold fewer than 100,000 clones, with roughly 85% observed a single time. Specimen: peripheral blood. These receptors all come from a man between 45 and 60 years old with COVID-19, enrolled during active disease. Each CDR3 is given with its conserved first and last residue. D genes are given only for firm matches. Clone size, where shown, is once, few, many, or a class for clones that have expanded.

- TRBJ1-2 - TRBV7-8 CASSLDGVGGYTF TGTGCCAGCAGCTTAGACGGGGTCGGGGGCTACACCTTC
TRBD2 TRBJ2-3 - TRBV6-4 CASARTSGSTDTQYF TGTGCCAGCGCGCGGACTAGCGGCAGCACAGATACGCAGTATTTT
- TRBJ2-7 - TRBV9 CASSADSPYEQYF TGTGCCAGCAGCGCAGACAGCCCCTACGAGCAGTACTTC
- TRBJ2-3 - TRBV27 CASRSGSTDTQYF TGTGCCAGCAGAAGCGGGTCCACAGATACGCAGTATTTT
- TRBJ1-1 - TRBV5-1 CASSLDWQGEAFF TGCGCCAGCAGCTTAGACTGGCAGGGGGAAGCTTTCTTT
- TRBJ2-3 - TRBV5-1 CASGRGPADTQYF TGCGCCAGCGGTAGAGGCCCGGCGGATACGCAGTATTTT
TRBD1 TRBJ2-2 once TRBV7-9 CASSLDPGQGGTGELFF TGTGCCAGCAGCTTAGATCCGGGACAGGGAGGCACCGGGGAGCTGTTTTTT
TRBD2 TRBJ2-3 - TRBV10-1 CASSRMSQRDSRYTDTQYF TGCGCCAGCTCTCGCATGTCGCAGCGGGATAGTCGATACACAGATACGCAGTATTTT
- TRBJ2-1 - TRBV7-8 CASIPHRASDNEQFF TGTGCCAGCATCCCCCACCGGGCTAGCGACAATGAGCAGTTCTTC
- TRBJ2-7 - TRBV5-1 CASSPSGNNYEQYF TGCGCCAGCAGCCCTTCCGGGAACAACTACGAGCAGTACTTC
TRBD2 TRBJ2-7 once TRBV5-1 CARGGALGEQYF TGCGCCCGCGGGGGGGCTCTGGGGGAGCAGTACTTC
- TRBJ1-5 - TRBV19 CASSIVEPPQHF TGTGCCAGTAGTATCGTAGAACCGCCCCAGCATTTT
- TRBJ2-7 - TRBV7-8 CASSPRGSRPTYEQYF TGTGCCAGCAGCCCCCGGGGGTCAAGACCAACCTACGAGCAGTACTTC
- TRBJ1-5 - TRBV27 CASTAQGKGQPQHF TGTGCCAGCACAGCTCAGGGGAAAGGTCAGCCCCAGCATTTT
- TRBJ1-1 - TRBV28 CASSLRQGNTEAFF TGTGCCAGCAGTTTAAGGCAGGGGAACACTGAAGCTTTCTTT
TRBD2 TRBJ2-1 - TRBV11-1 CASSSSGSRHEQFF TGTGCCAGCAGCTCTAGCGGGAGTAGGCATGAGCAGTTCTTC
TRBD1 TRBJ2-2 - TRBV19 CASRIPGTGVSGELFF TGTGCCAGTCGGATCCCCGGGACAGGGGTATCCGGGGAGCTGTTTTTT
- TRBJ2-2 - TRBV19 CASSLLGSANTGELFF TGTGCCAGCTCATTGCTAGGTTCCGCGAACACCGGGGAGCTGTTTTTT
TRBD2 TRBJ2-5 - TRBV10-2 CASSVGGAGDETQYF TGCGCCAGCAGTGTCGGGGGGGCGGGAGATGAGACCCAGTACTTC
- TRBJ1-4 - TRBV7-9 CASSLQGTNEKLFF TGTGCCAGCAGTTTACAGGGCACTAATGAAAAACTGTTTTTT
- TRBJ1-1 - TRBV9 CASSVVGAKNTEAFF TGTGCCAGCAGCGTAGTTGGAGCCAAGAACACTGAAGCTTTCTTT
- TRBJ2-1 - TRBV27 CASPRASLIGSYNEQFF TGTGCCAGCCCGAGGGCTAGCCTTATAGGCTCCTACAATGAGCAGTTCTTC
- TRBJ2-2 - TRBV10-2 CASKQQGAGELFF TGCGCCAGCAAACAACAGGGAGCCGGGGAGCTGTTTTTT
TRBD1 TRBJ2-3 - TRBV5-4 CASSRGTGYTDTQYF TGTGCCAGCAGCCGGGGGACAGGATACACAGATACGCAGTATTTT
TRBD1 TRBJ2-3 once TRBV5-1 CASGQMGQDTDTQYF TGCGCCAGCGGCCAAATGGGACAGGACACAGATACGCAGTATTTT
TRBD1 TRBJ2-5 - TRBV28 CASSYSTGGGGLGGETQYF TGTGCCAGCAGTTACTCAACAGGGGGCGGCGGCCTTGGGGGAGAGACCCAGTACTTC
- TRBJ1-5 - TRBV19 CASRAGLATANQPQHF TGTGCCAGTAGGGCGGGCCTCGCTACCGCCAATCAGCCCCAGCATTTT
TRBD1 TRBJ1-1 - TRBV25-1 CASSRPGTGGQTEAFF TGTGCCAGCAGCCGACCCGGGACAGGCGGTCAAACTGAAGCTTTCTTT
- TRBJ1-1 - TRBV7-9 CASRTGTGAGTTEAFF TGTGCCAGCAGGACGGGTACTGGGGCAGGAACCACTGAAGCTTTCTTT
TRBD1 TRBJ1-1 - TRBV5-1 CASSSTTGAATEAFF TGCGCCAGCAGCTCGACCACAGGGGCGGCCACTGAAGCTTTCTTT
- TRBJ2-2 - TRBV30 CAWSGGNTGELFF TGTGCCTGGAGTGGCGGGAACACCGGGGAGCTGTTTTTT
TRBD2 TRBJ2-7 - TRBV3-1/TRBV3-2 CASSQDLAGGPYEQYF TGTGCCAGCAGCCAAGATCTGGCGGGAGGGCCTTACGAGCAGTACTTC
- TRBJ2-2 - TRBV11-2 CASSLGSTGELFF TGTGCCAGCAGCTTGGGCTCTACCGGGGAGCTGTTTTTT
- TRBJ1-6 - TRBV30 CAWSVHQGGSPLHF TGTGCCTGGAGTGTACACCAGGGCGGATCACCCCTCCACTTT
TRBD2 TRBJ2-7 - TRBV5-1 CASSLAGRDYSYEQYF TGCGCCAGCAGCTTGGCGGGGAGGGACTACTCCTACGAGCAGTACTTC
- TRBJ2-7 - TRBV6-6 CASSYVPSEQYF TGTGCCAGCAGTTACGTCCCCAGCGAGCAGTACTTC
TRBD1 TRBJ2-5 - TRBV28 CASRSTGGGETQYF TGTGCCAGCAGATCGACAGGGGGCGGTGAGACCCAGTACTTC
TRBD1 TRBJ2-5 - TRBV9 CASSPGTGGGLQETQYF TGTGCCAGCAGTCCCGGGACAGGGGGCGGGCTTCAAGAGACCCAGTACTTC
TRBD1 TRBJ2-2 once TRBV5-1 CASSLTGGYTGELFF TGCGCCAGCAGCTTGACAGGGGGCTACACCGGGGAGCTGTTTTTT
TRBD2 TRBJ2-7 - TRBV15 CATSRDRGAYEQYF TGTGCCACCAGCAGAGATCGGGGGGCCTACGAGCAGTACTTC
- TRBJ1-5 - TRBV28 CASAQGDQPQHF TGTGCCAGCGCCCAGGGCGATCAGCCCCAGCATTTT
TRBD2 TRBJ2-6 - TRBV5-1 CASSSLGRAGANVLTF TGCGCCAGCAGCTCCCTGGGGAGGGCAGGGGCCAACGTCCTGACTTTC
TRBD1 TRBJ2-3 - TRBV19 CASRRGQYTDTQYF TGTGCCAGTAGACGGGGACAGTACACAGATACGCAGTATTTT
TRBD1 TRBJ1-5 - TRBV10-3 CAISFGQDSNQPQHF TGTGCCATCAGTTTCGGACAGGATAGCAATCAGCCCCAGCATTTT
- TRBJ2-7 - TRBV7-6 CASSLNVRGNPSAEQYF TGTGCCAGCAGCTTAAATGTACGGGGGAATCCCTCCGCCGAGCAGTACTTC
- TRBJ1-4 - TRBV19 CASSTSGGKDEKLFF TGTGCCAGTAGTACATCGGGGGGGAAGGATGAAAAACTGTTTTTT
- TRBJ2-3 - TRBV3-1/TRBV3-2 CASSQDLEPRGTDTQYF TGTGCCAGCAGCCAAGATCTGGAACCTAGAGGCACAGATACGCAGTATTTT
TRBD2 TRBJ2-1 - TRBV6-5 CASSLAGHNNEQFF TGTGCCAGCAGCCTAGCGGGGCACAACAATGAGCAGTTCTTC
TRBD2 TRBJ2-3 once TRBV29-1 CSVGTSGESTDTQYF TGCAGCGTTGGGACTAGCGGGGAAAGCACAGATACGCAGTATTTT
- TRBJ1-5 few TRBV3-1/TRBV3-2 CASSQKTGDQPQHF TGTGCCAGCAGCCAAAAGACAGGCGATCAGCCCCAGCATTTT
TRBD1 TRBJ2-1 - TRBV7-3 CASSSTGQGYNEQFF TGTGCCAGCAGCTCGACGGGACAGGGCTACAATGAGCAGTTCTTC
- TRBJ2-4 many TRBV4-3 CASSQDGLLANQYF TGCGCCAGCAGCCAAGATGGACTTCTCGCAAACCAGTACTTC
- TRBJ2-2 - TRBV29-1 CSVSWATASTGELFF TGCAGCGTTTCTTGGGCTACCGCCTCCACCGGGGAGCTGTTTTTT
- TRBJ2-7 - TRBV4-1 CASSPTLGLEQYF TGCGCCAGCAGCCCAACTTTGGGGCTCGAGCAGTACTTC
- TRBJ2-5 - TRBV5-4 CASSLSSAFSQETQYF TGTGCCAGCAGCTTGTCCAGCGCCTTCTCCCAAGAGACCCAGTACTTC
TRBD2 TRBJ2-7 few TRBV19 CASSITGTSNEQYF TGTGCCAGTAGTATAACCGGGACTAGTAACGAGCAGTACTTC
- TRBJ2-7 - TRBV18 CASSPQTSYEQYF TGTGCCAGCTCACCACAGACAAGCTACGAGCAGTACTTC